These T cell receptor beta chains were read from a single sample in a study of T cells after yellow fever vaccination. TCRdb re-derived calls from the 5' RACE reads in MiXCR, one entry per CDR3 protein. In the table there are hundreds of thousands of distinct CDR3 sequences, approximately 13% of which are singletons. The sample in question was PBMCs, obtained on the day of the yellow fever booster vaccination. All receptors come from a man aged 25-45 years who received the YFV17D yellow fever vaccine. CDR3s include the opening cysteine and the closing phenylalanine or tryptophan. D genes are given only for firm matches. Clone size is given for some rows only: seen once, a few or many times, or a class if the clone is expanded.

TGTGCCAGTAGTACCTGGACTAGCGGATCGTACAATGAGCAGTTCTTC	CASSTWTSGSYNEQFF	NA	TRBD2	TRBJ2-1	TRBV19
TGTGCCAGCAGCTCCCAATACTCTGGAAACACCATATATTTT	CASSSQYSGNTIYF	few	NA	TRBJ1-3	TRBV11-2
TGTGCCAGCAGCTTAGATGTAGGAGGAATTCTTGGCACAGATACGCAGTATTTT	CASSLDVGGILGTDTQYF	NA	NA	TRBJ2-3	TRBV11-2
TGTGCCAGCAGACTAGGGTATGACACTGAAGCTTTCTTT	CASRLGYDTEAFF	NA	NA	TRBJ1-1	TRBV7-6
TGTGCCAGCAGCGGGGACAGGGCGGCCAAAAACATTCAGTACTTC	CASSGDRAAKNIQYF	NA	TRBD1	TRBJ2-4	TRBV5-4
TGCGCCAGCAGCCCCGCAGGTCACAATGAGCAGTTCTTC	CASSPAGHNEQFF	few	NA	TRBJ2-1	TRBV5-1
TGCAGCGTGAGAAAGACCCCGGCTTCCTACGAGCAGTACTTC	CSVRKTPASYEQYF	NA	NA	TRBJ2-7	TRBV29-1
TGTGCCAGCAGCTTAATCTCGGCAACAGGAAACACCGGGGAGCTGTTTTTT	CASSLISATGNTGELFF	NA	NA	TRBJ2-2	TRBV7-6
TGTGCCAGCGGGCCCCGGGAGCTGTTTTTT	CASGPRELFF	NA	NA	TRBJ2-2	TRBV7-6
TGTGCCAGTAAGGCAGCGGCCGCAGGAGATACGCAGTATTTT	CASKAAAAGDTQYF	NA	NA	TRBJ2-3	TRBV19
TGTGCCACACGACAGGTCTATGGCTACACCTTC	CATRQVYGYTF	NA	NA	TRBJ1-2	TRBV6-5
TGTGCCAGCAGCTCCACTAAAGAAGAGACCCAGTACTTC	CASSSTKEETQYF	few	NA	TRBJ2-5	TRBV7-3
TGTGCCAGCAGCTTAGTTGGGACAGGACGTACTTACGAGCAGTACTTC	CASSLVGTGRTYEQYF	NA	TRBD1	TRBJ2-7	TRBV7-2
TGTGCCAGCAGCATCGGGACAAGGTGGACCCAGTTCTTC	CASSIGTRWTQFF	few	NA	TRBJ2-1	TRBV7-2
TGTGCCAGCAGTTTAAGGGCATACGCTGAAGCTTTCTTT	CASSLRAYAEAFF	many	NA	TRBJ1-1	TRBV12-3/TRBV12-4
TGTGCCAGCAGTTACTCGTTTAGCCCCCTCTACAATGAGCAGTTCTTC	CASSYSFSPLYNEQFF	NA	NA	TRBJ2-1	TRBV6-5
TGTGCCAGCAGCCAAGAGGGAACAGCGGGAGGTTACTACAATGAGCAGTTCTTC	CASSQEGTAGGYYNEQFF	NA	TRBD2	TRBJ2-1	TRBV14
TGCAGTGCTAGAGATGCCAGCACAGATACGCAGTATTTT	CSARDASTDTQYF	few	NA	TRBJ2-3	TRBV20-1
TGTGCCAGCAGTCGGGACAGGGACCAAGAGACCCAGTACTTC	CASSRDRDQETQYF	NA	TRBD1	TRBJ2-5	TRBV6-1
TGTGCCAGCAGAACGGACAGGCCCTACGAGCAGTACTTC	CASRTDRPYEQYF	NA	TRBD1	TRBJ2-7	TRBV6-2/TRBV6-3
TGTGCCAGCAGTGAAGTCAGTCTCACAGATACGCAGTATTTT	CASSEVSLTDTQYF	NA	NA	TRBJ2-3	TRBV2
TGTGCCAGCAGTCACCAGGCTAATCAGCCCCAGCATTTT	CASSHQANQPQHF	NA	NA	TRBJ1-5	TRBV6-2/TRBV6-3